The rows below give T cell receptor beta chains drawn from one sample of a study of graft-versus-host responses after intestinal transplantation. The antigens for these receptors are not known. Here immunoSEQ multiplex PCR was the method, and the copy in TCRdb shows in-frame clones only, minus some. Of 85,000 to 100,000 clones in the sample, about 93% were seen once. This sample comprised unstimulated CD4+ T cells sorted from spleen or lymph node cells, obtained before intestinal transplant. The receptors shown here come from a human donor who received an intestinal transplant. The CDR3 runs from the conserved cysteine through the conserved F or W. The D gene is left open where the match is weak. A clone size is listed for some rows: how often the clone was seen (once, few, many), or a class if it is expanded.

TRBV6-6	-	TRBD2	TRBJ2-7	TGTGCCAGCAGTTACTCGACTAGCGGGGTATCGGTGCAGTACTTC	CASSYSTSGVSVQYF
TRBV5-6	-	-	TRBJ2-7	TGTGCCAGCAGCTCCCGGGACATCGACGAGCAGTACTTC	CASSSRDIDEQYF
TRBV7-9	-	TRBD1	TRBJ1-1	TGTGCCAGCAGCTTAGCTACAGGGGCCACTGAAGCTTTCTTT	CASSLATGATEAFF
TRBV6-5	-	TRBD1	TRBJ1-3	TGTGCCAGCCGCGGAGGGGGACAGGGCGGAAACACCATATATTTT	CASRGGGQGGNTIYF
TRBV30	-	-	TRBJ1-4	TGTGCCTGGAGTAGGGCAGGGTGGGGTGAAAAACTGTTTTTT	CAWSRAGWGEKLFF
TRBV19	-	-	TRBJ1-5	TGTGCCAGTAGTAGTACAGTTGATCAGCCCCAGCATTTT	CASSSTVDQPQHF
TRBV2	-	-	TRBJ1-2	TGTGCCAGCATGATCCAGGGGAGGGTCTATGGCTACACCTTC	CASMIQGRVYGYTF
TRBV19	-	TRBD1	TRBJ1-2	TGTGCCAGTATTCCTGAGGACAGGGGACAGAGAAACTATGGCTACACCTTC	CASIPEDRGQRNYGYTF
TRBV25-1	-	-	TRBJ1-1	TGTGCCAGCACTGGTCGACACGGGAGGAACACTGAAGCTTTCTTT	CASTGRHGRNTEAFF
TRBV14	-	-	TRBJ1-2	TGTGCCAGCAGCCCCCAACAGGGCCTCTCCTATGGCTACACCTTC	CASSPQQGLSYGYTF
TRBV28	-	TRBD1	TRBJ2-7	TGTGCCACATGTAGGGCAGGGGGCGAGCAGTACTTC	CATCRAGGEQYF
TRBV12-5	-	-	TRBJ1-2	TGTGCTAGTGGTCAGGACAGCGGCTATGGCTACACCTTC	CASGQDSGYGYTF
TRBV9	few	TRBD2	TRBJ2-5	TGTGCCAGCAGCGTAGTCCCGGGGGGGCAAGAGACCCAGTACTTC	CASSVVPGGQETQYF
TRBV2	once	-	TRBJ1-2	TGTGCCAGCTCAGACAGAAAGAACTATGGCTACACCTTC	CASSDRKNYGYTF
TRBV6-6	-	-	TRBJ1-1	TGTGCCAGCAGCTCCGTTGTTACAGGGCTTAACACTGAAGCTTTCTTT	CASSSVVTGLNTEAFF
TRBV9	-	-	TRBJ1-2	TGTGCCAGCAGCGTCGACAGGAGACGTGGCTACACCTTC	CASSVDRRRGYTF
TRBV5-4	-	TRBD1	TRBJ2-2	TGTGCCAGCAGCCCGAGAGGGACAGGGAACACCGGGGAGCTGTTTTTT	CASSPRGTGNTGELFF
TRBV6-6	-	-	TRBJ2-7	TGTGCCAGCAGTTACTCGGCGGGCGGTTCCTACGAGCAGTACTTC	CASSYSAGGSYEQYF
TRBV28	-	TRBD1	TRBJ1-2	TGTGCCAGCAGTCGTCAGGGGGACTATGGCTACACCTTC	CASSRQGDYGYTF
TRBV7-9	-	TRBD1	TRBJ1-5	TGTGCCAGCAGCTTAGACAGGGGTGGCAATCAGCCCCAGCATTTT	CASSLDRGGNQPQHF
TRBV7-9	-	TRBD2	TRBJ2-3	TGTGCCAGCAGCGAACGACTAGCGGATAGCACAGATACGCAGTATTTT	CASSERLADSTDTQYF
TRBV5-6	-	TRBD2	TRBJ2-1	TGTGCCAGCAGCTTGGGTGGGGGACTAACCTACAATGAGCAGTTCTTC	CASSLGGGLTYNEQFF
TRBV14	-	TRBD1	TRBJ1-5	TGTGCCAGCAGCCACGGACAGGTCGGCCAGCCCCAGCATTTT	CASSHGQVGQPQHF
TRBV18	-	TRBD2	TRBJ2-7	TGTGCCAGCTCACCCCCGACTAGCGGGAGATATACCGAGCAGTACTTC	CASSPPTSGRYTEQYF
TRBV4-1	-	-	TRBJ2-3	TGCGCAACTAAGCCAAGTGTGTCAGGGGATACGCAGTATTTT	CATKPSVSGDTQYF